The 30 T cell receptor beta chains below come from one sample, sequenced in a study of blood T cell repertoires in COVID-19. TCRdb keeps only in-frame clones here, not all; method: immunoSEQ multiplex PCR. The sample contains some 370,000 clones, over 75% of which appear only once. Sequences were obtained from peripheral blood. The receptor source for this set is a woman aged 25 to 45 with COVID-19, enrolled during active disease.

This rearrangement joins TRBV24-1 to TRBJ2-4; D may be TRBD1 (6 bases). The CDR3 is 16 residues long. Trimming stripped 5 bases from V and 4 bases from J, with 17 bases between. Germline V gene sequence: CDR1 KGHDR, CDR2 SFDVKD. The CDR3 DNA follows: TGTGCCACCAGTGCCCTAAACAGGGCGGGTAAAAACATTCAGTACTTC. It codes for CATSALNRAGKNIQYF.

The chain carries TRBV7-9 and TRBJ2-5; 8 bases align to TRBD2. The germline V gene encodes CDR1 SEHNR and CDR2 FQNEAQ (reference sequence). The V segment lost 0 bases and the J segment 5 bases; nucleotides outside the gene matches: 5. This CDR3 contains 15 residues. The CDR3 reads CASSLAGLVSETQYF. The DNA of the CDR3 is TGTGCCAGCAGCTTAGCGGGACTAGTGAGTGAGACCCAGTACTTC.

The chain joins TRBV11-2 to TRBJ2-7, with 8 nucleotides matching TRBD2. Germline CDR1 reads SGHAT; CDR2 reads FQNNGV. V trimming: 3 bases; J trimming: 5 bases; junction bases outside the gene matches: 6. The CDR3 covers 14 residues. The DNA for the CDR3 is TGTGCCAGCAGCTTCTCGGGAGGGCAGCACGAGCAGTACTTC. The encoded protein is CASSFSGGQHEQYF.

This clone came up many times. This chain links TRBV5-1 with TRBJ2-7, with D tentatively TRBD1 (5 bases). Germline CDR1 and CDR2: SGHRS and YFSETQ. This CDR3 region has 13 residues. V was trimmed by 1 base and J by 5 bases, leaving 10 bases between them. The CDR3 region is CASSLNLRDEQYF. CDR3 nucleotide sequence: TGCGCCAGCAGCTTGAATCTCAGGGACGAGCAGTACTTC. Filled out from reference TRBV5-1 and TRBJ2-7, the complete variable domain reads KAGVTQTPRYLIKTRGQQVTLSCSPISGHRSVSWYQQTPGQGLQFLFEYFSETQRNKGNFPGRFSGRQFSNSRSEMNVSTLELGDSALYLCASSLNLRDEQYFGPGTRLTVT.

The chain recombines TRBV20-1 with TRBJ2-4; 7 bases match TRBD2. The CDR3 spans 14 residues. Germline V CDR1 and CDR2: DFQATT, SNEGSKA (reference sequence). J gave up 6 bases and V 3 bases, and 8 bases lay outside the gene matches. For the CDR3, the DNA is TGCAGTGCTAGTCGCGGGACTACGAGAAACATTCAGTACTTC. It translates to CSASRGTTRNIQYF.

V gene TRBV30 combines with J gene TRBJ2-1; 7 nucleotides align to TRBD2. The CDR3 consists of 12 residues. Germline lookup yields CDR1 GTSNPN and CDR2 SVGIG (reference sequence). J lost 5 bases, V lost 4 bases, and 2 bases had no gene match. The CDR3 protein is CAWTSGNNEQFF. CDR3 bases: TGTGCCTGGACTAGCGGAAACAATGAGCAGTTCTTC. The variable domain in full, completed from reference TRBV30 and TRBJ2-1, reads SQTIHQWPATLVQPVGSPLSLECTVEGTSNPNLYWYRQAAGRGLQLLFYSVGIGQISSEVPQNLSASRPQDRQFILSSKKLLLSDSGFYLCAWTSGNNEQFFGPGTRLTVL.

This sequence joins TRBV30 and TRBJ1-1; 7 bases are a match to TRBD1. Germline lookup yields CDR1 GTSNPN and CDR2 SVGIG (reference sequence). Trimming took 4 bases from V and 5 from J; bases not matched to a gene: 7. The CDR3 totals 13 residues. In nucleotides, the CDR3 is TGTGCCTGGAACAGAAGGGGGCGGACTGAAGCTTTCTTT. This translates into CAWNRRGRTEAFF.

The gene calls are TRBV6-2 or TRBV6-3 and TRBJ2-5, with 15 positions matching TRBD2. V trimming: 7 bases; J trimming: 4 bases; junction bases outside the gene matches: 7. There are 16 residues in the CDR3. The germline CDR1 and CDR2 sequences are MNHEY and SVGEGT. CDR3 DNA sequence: TGTGCCAGCACCCCGGGACTAGCGGGAGGACGAGAGACCCAGTACTTC. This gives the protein CASTPGLAGGRETQYF.

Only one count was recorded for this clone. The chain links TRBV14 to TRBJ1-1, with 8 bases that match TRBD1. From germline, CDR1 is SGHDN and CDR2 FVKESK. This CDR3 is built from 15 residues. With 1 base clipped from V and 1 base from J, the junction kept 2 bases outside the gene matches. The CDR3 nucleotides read TGTGCCAGCAGCCAAGGGGACAGGCGGAACACTGAAGCTTTCTTT. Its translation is CASSQGDRRNTEAFF.

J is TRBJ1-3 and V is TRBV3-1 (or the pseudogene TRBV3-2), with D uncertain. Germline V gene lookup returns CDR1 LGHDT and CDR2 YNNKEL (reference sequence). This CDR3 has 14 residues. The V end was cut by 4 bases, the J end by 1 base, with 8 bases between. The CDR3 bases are TGTGCCAGCAGCCTCCCAGTTTCTGGAAACACCATATATTTT. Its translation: CASSLPVSGNTIYF.

CDR3 bases: TGTGCCAGTAGCTCTCCCTCCTACGAGCAGTACTTC. It encodes CASSSPSYEQYF. The chain uses TRBV19 and TRBJ2-7; D remains ambiguous. Germline CDR1 is LNHDA and CDR2 is SQIVND (reference sequence). The V gene lost 6 bases and the J gene lost 0 bases, with 6 bases spanning the gap. The length of the CDR3 is 12 residues.

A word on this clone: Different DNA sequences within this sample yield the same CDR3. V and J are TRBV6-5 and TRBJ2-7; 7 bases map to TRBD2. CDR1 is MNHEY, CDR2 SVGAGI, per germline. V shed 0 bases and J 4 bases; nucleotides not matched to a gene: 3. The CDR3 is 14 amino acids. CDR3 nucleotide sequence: TGTGCCAGCAGTTACTCCGGGGGGAATTACGAGCAGTACTTC. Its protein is CASSYSGGNYEQYF.

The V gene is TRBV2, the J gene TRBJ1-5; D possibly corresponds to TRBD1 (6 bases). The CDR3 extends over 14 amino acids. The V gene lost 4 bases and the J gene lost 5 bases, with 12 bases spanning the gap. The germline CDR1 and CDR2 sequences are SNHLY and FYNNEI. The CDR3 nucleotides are TGTGCCAGCAGTGTCCGGGACATTGATCAGCCCCAGCATTTT. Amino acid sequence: CASSVRDIDQPQHF.

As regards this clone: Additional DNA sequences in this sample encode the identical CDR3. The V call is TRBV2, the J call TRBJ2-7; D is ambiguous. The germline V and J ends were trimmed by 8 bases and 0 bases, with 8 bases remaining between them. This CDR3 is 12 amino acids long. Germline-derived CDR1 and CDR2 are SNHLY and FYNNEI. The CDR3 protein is CASHVSSYEQYF. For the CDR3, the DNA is TGTGCCAGCCACGTTAGCTCCTACGAGCAGTACTTC.

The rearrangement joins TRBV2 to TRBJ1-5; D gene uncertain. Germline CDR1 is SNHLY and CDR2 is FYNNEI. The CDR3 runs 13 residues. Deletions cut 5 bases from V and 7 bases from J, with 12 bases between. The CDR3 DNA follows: TGTGCCAGCAGTCCAGGCCCGGGGCAGCCCCAGCATTTT. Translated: CASSPGPGQPQHF.

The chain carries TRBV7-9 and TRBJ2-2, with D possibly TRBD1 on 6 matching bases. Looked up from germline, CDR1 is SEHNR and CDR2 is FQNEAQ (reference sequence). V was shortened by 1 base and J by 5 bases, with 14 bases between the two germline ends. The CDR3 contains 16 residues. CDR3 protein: CASSLVGGFLTGELFF. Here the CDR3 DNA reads TGTGCCAGCAGCTTAGTAGGGGGATTCTTAACCGGGGAGCTGTTTTTT.

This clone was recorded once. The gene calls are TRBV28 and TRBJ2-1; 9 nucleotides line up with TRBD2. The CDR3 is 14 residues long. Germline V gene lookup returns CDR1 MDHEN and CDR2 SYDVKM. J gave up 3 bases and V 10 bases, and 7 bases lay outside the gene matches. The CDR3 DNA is TGTGCCACAGGGGTAGCGGGGGTCTACAATGAGCAGTTCTTC. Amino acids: CATGVAGVYNEQFF.

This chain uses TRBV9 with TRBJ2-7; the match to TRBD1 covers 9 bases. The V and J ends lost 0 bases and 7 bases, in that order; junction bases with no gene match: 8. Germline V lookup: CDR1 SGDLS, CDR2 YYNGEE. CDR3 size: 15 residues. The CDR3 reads CASSVVGTGSEEQYF. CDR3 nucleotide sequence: TGTGCCAGCAGCGTAGTGGGGACAGGGTCCGAGGAGCAGTACTTC.

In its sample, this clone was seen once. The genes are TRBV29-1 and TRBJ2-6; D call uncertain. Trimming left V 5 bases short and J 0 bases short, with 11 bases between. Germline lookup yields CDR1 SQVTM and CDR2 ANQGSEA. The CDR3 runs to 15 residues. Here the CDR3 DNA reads TGCAGCGTTTTTGCGGCGGACTCTGGGGCCAACGTCCTGACTTTC. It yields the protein CSVFAADSGANVLTF.

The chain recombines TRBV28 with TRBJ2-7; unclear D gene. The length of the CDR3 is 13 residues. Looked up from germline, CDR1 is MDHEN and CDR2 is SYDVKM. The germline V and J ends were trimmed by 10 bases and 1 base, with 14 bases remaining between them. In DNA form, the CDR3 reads TGTGCCACCAGCAGGCTCTTTTCCTACGAGCAGTACTTC. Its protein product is CATSRLFSYEQYF. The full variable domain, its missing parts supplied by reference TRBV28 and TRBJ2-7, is DVKVTQSSRYLVKRTGEKVFLECVQDMDHENMFWYRQDPGLGLRLIYFSYDVKMKEKGDIPEGYSVSREKKERFSLILESASTNQTSMYLCATSRLFSYEQYFGPGTRLTVT.

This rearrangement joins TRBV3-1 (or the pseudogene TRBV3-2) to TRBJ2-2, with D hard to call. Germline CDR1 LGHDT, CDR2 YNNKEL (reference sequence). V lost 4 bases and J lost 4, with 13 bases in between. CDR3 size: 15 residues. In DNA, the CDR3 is TGTGCCAGCAGCCCAATTCTCCCGGGCACCGGGGAGCTGTTTTTT. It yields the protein CASSPILPGTGELFF.

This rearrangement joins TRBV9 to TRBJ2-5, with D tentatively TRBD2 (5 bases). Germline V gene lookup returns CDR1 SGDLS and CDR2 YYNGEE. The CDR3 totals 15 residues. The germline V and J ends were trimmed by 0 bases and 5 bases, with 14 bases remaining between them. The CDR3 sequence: CASSVVPTAGETQYF. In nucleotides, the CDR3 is TGTGCCAGCAGCGTAGTTCCTACGGCGGGCGAGACCCAGTACTTC.

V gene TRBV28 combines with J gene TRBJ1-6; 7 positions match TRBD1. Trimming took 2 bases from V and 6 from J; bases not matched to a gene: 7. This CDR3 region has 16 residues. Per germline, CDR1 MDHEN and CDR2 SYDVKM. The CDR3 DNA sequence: TGTGCCAGCAGTTTAATGAGGGACAGCCCTAATTCACCCCTCCACTTT. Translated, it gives CASSLMRDSPNSPLHF.

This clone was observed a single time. The CDR3 region has the DNA TGTGCCAGCAGTTCCGGACTAGCGGGAGTGTCCGAGACCCAGTACTTC. Translating gives CASSSGLAGVSETQYF. The V call is TRBV6-4, the J call TRBJ2-5; 13 bases line up with TRBD2. The CDR3 has 16 residues. Germline loops: CDR1 MRHNA, CDR2 SNTAGT. V shed 5 bases and J 5 bases; nucleotides not matched to a gene: 8.

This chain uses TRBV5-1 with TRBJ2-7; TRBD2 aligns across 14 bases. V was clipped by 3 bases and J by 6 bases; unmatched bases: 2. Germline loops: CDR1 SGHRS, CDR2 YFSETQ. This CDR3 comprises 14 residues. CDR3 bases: TGCGCCAGCAGCTCGGGACTAGCGGGGGTCGAGCAGTACTTC. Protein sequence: CASSSGLAGVEQYF.

CDR3 nucleotides: TGCGCCACCCGACAGGGGGCCTACGAGCAGTACTTC. Protein product: CATRQGAYEQYF. The chain combines TRBV10-2 with TRBJ2-7, with 9 bases identical to TRBD1. The CDR3 loop spans 12 amino acids. Per the germline V gene, CDR1 is WSHSY and CDR2 is SAAADI. V trimming: 10 bases; J trimming: 2 bases; junction bases outside the gene matches: 3.

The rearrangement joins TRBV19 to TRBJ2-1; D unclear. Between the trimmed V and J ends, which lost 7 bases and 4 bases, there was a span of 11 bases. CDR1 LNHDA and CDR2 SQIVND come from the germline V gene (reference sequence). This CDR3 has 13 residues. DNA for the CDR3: TGTGCCAGTAAATATACCAGGTACAATGAGCAGTTCTTC. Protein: CASKYTRYNEQFF.

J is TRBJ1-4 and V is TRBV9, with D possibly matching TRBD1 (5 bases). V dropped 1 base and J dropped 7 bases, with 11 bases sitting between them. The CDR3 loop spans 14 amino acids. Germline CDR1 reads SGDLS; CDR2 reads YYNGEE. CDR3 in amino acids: CASSVPGQGEKLFF. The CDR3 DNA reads TGTGCCAGCAGCGTACCCGGGCAGGGTGAAAAACTGTTTTTT.

CDR3 in DNA: TGCGCCAGCAGCCAGGAGGGACAGATTTACAATGAGCAGTTCTTC. The encoded protein is CASSQEGQIYNEQFF. This chain links TRBV4-1 with TRBJ2-1, with D tentatively TRBD1 (7 bases). Trimming removed 3 bases from V and 4 bases from J, with 13 bases in between. The CDR3 is 15 amino acids. CDR1 is MGHRA, CDR2 YSYEKL, per germline.

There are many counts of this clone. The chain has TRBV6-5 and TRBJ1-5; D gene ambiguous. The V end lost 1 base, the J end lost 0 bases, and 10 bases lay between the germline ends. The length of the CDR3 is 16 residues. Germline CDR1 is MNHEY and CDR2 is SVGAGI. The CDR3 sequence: CASSYFGENSNQPQHF. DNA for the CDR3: TGTGCCAGCAGTTACTTTGGGGAGAATAGCAATCAGCCCCAGCATTTT.